These T cell receptor beta chains were read from a single sample in a study of graft-versus-host responses after intestinal transplantation. Which antigens these TCRs recognize remains unknown. Using immunoSEQ multiplex PCR, the repertoire was profiled, and TCRdb retains in-frame clones only, with some absent. The sample shows over 75,000 clones, roughly 90% of them seen only once. The source material was unstimulated CD4+ T cells sorted from spleen or lymph node cells, sampled before transplant. The receptors were gathered from a human donor who was the organ donor for an intestinal transplant. Both conserved end residues are part of each CDR3. Each record gives: D gene, J gene, CDR3 length, V gene, clone size, CDR3 protein, CDR3 DNA. A D gene is named only where the DNA matches it firmly. The listing skips clone size in some rows; elsewhere it reads once, few, many or a size class.

>TRBD2|TRBJ2-5|16|TRBV7-8|once
CASSLARLADQETQYF
TGTGCCAGCAGCTTAGCGCGGCTAGCGGACCAAGAGACCCAGTACTTC
>TRBD1|TRBJ1-5|17|TRBV28|-
CASRGDRGNKGNQPQHF
TGTGCCAGCAGGGGGGACAGGGGGAATAAAGGGAATCAGCCCCAGCATTTT
>TRBD1|TRBJ1-2|14|TRBV2|-
CGLLHRQGLGGYTF
TGTGGTCTCCTACACCGACAGGGGTTAGGAGGCTACACCTTC
>-|TRBJ1-4|14|TRBV7-2|-
CASSLQGLGGKLFF
TGTGCCAGCAGCTTACAGGGTCTAGGTGGGAAACTGTTTTTT
>TRBD2|TRBJ2-7|15|TRBV15|-
CATSRGNGRAYEQYF
TGTGCCACCAGCAGAGGTAACGGGAGGGCCTACGAGCAGTACTTC
>TRBD1|TRBJ2-7|15|TRBV6-5|-
CASRPSGTGSYEQYF
TGTGCCAGCAGGCCCTCCGGGACAGGCTCCTACGAGCAGTACTTC
>-|TRBJ1-2|14|TRBV2|-
CASLTVPFNYGYTF
TGTGCCAGCTTAACGGTGCCTTTTAACTATGGCTACACATTC
>-|TRBJ2-7|14|TRBV10-3|-
CATVIGGSSYEQYF
TGTGCCACCGTAATCGGAGGAAGCTCCTACGAGCAGTACTTC
>TRBD2|TRBJ2-3|15|TRBV29-1|-
CSVGNLAGDTDTQYF
TGCAGCGTTGGAAACCTAGCGGGAGACACAGATACGCAGTATTTT
>TRBD2|TRBJ2-1|15|TRBV5-5|once
CASSLARGGLDEQFF
TGTGCCAGCAGCTTGGCCCGGGGGGGGTTGGATGAGCAGTTCTTC
>-|TRBJ2-7|14|TRBV11-3|-
CASSLGAGPYEQYF
TGTGCCAGCAGCTTAGGTGCGGGCCCCTACGAGCAGTACTTC
>-|TRBJ2-2|11|TRBV2|-
CASNRGGELFF
TGTGCCAGCAATAGGGGCGGGGAGCTGTTTTTT
>-|TRBJ1-2|18|TRBV7-8|-
CASSLELRRADTRGGYTF
TGTGCCAGCAGCTTAGAACTCCGTCGGGCGGATACCCGGGGTGGCTACACCTTC